This passage covers 18 T cell receptor beta chains from one sample sequenced in a study of T cell changes during pregnancy in multiple sclerosis. TCRdb's table, derived via immunoSEQ multiplex PCR, lists solely in-frame clones and lacks some. The repertoire holds over 20,000 clones, with 86% as singletons. Material: CD4+ T cells from peripheral blood mononuclear cells, obtained in the first trimester of pregnancy. These receptor sequences come from a female donor in good health, enrolled as a control in a pregnancy study.

This clone has only one observation. The chain links TRBV7-8 to TRBJ1-2, with D perhaps matching TRBD1 (6 bases). V lost 1 base and J 4 bases, leaving 7 bases between the germline ends. The CDR3 is 13 amino acids. The V gene's germline CDR1 is SGHVS and CDR2 FQNEAQ. CDR3 bases: TGTGCCAGCAGCTTAGAGACAGGCTATGGCTACACCTTC. Amino acid sequence: CASSLETGYGYTF.

The V call is TRBV5-1, the J call TRBJ2-1, with 9 positions matching TRBD2. V shed 4 bases, J shed 7 bases, and the junction held 9 bases outside the gene matches. CDR3 length equals 15 residues. Per germline, CDR1 SGHRS and CDR2 YFSETQ. This chain's CDR3 is CASSASGGKGNEQFF. The CDR3 DNA is TGCGCCAGCAGCGCAAGCGGGGGGAAAGGGAATGAGCAGTTCTTC.

V usage is TRBV19 and J usage is TRBJ2-2; D is possibly TRBD1 (6 bases). This CDR3 is built from 16 residues. The germline CDR1 and CDR2 sequences are LNHDA and SQIVND (reference sequence). V was cut by 2 bases and J by 3 bases, with 13 bases left in between. As DNA, the CDR3 is TGTGCCAGTAGTATAATTCCAGGGGTGGACACCGGGGAGCTGTTTTTT. Translated, it gives CASSIIPGVDTGELFF.

The V gene is TRBV5-4, the J gene TRBJ2-7; D might be TRBD1 (5 bases). V was cut by 0 bases and J by 5 bases, with 12 bases left in between. The CDR3 loop spans 14 amino acids. Germline CDR1 reads SGHNT; CDR2 reads YYREEE (reference sequence). CDR3 bases: TGTGCCAGCAGCTTGGGGGGCAGGTTCGACGAGCAGTACTTC. This gives the protein CASSLGGRFDEQYF.

The rearrangement joins TRBV30 to TRBJ1-2; tentative D call: TRBD1 (5 bases). Germline CDR1 is GTSNPN and CDR2 is SVGIG (reference sequence). V gave up 5 bases and J gave up 5 bases, with 15 bases separating them. There are 13 residues in the CDR3. CDR3 sequence reads: CAWHRIGDYGYTF. Written as DNA, the CDR3 is TGTGCCTGGCACAGGATAGGGGATTATGGCTACACCTTC.

The genes are TRBV30 and TRBJ1-3; D is ambiguous. The CDR3 totals 14 residues. Germline V gene data show CDR1 as GTSNPN and CDR2 as SVGIG (reference sequence). The V and J ends lost 2 bases and 0 bases respectively, with 8 bases between them. This CDR3 is CAWSIWSSGNTIYF. CDR3 sequence (DNA): TGTGCCTGGAGTATATGGAGCTCTGGAAACACCATATATTTT.

The genes are TRBV6-5 and TRBJ1-4; 9 nucleotides match TRBD1. Germline V gene sequence: CDR1 MNHEY, CDR2 SVGAGI. J was trimmed by 8 bases and V by 6 bases; bases with no gene match: 7. There are 14 residues in the CDR3. For the CDR3, the DNA is TGTGCCAGCAGACGGACAGGGGTTGGGGAAAAACTGTTTTTT. Its translation: CASRRTGVGEKLFF.

The chain joins TRBV28 to TRBJ2-5, with D tentatively TRBD1 (5 bases). Germline V gene data show CDR1 as MDHEN and CDR2 as SYDVKM. Trimming took off 4 bases at V and 2 bases at J, with 8 bases between the two ends. The CDR3 covers 13 residues. The CDR3, as DNA: TGTGCCAGCAGTTCCAGACAGCAAGAGACCCAGTACTTC. It encodes CASSSRQQETQYF.

The CDR3 region has the DNA TGTGCCAGCAGCGCTCAGACAGGGGGGCGTGAGACCCAGTACTTC. It translates to CASSAQTGGRETQYF. This chain uses TRBV9 with TRBJ2-5; TRBD1 agrees at 9 bases. The germline V gene encodes CDR1 SGDLS and CDR2 YYNGEE. The CDR3 sequence is 15 residues long. The V and J ends lost 3 bases and 5 bases, in that order; junction bases with no gene match: 8.

The rearrangement links TRBV30 to TRBJ2-1, with TRBD2 matching 8 bases. The CDR3 length is 14 residues. The junction had 2 bases not matched to a gene; V was cut back by 3 bases and J by 1 base. CDR1 and CDR2 (germline): GTSNPN, SVGIG (reference sequence). The CDR3 here is CAWRAGESYNEQFF. The CDR3 region has the DNA TGTGCCTGGAGAGCGGGAGAGTCCTACAATGAGCAGTTCTTC.

V gene TRBV14 combines with J gene TRBJ1-6; D not certain. CDR3 length: 15 amino acids. Trimming took 3 bases from V and 7 from J, leaving 13 bases between them. Germline lookup yields CDR1 SGHDN and CDR2 FVKESK. CDR3 sequence reads: CASSQKSLQNSPLHF. CDR3 nucleotide sequence: TGTGCCAGCAGCCAGAAGTCATTACAAAATTCACCCCTCCACTTT.

The chain couples TRBV7-6 to TRBJ2-7; 9 bases are shared with TRBD1. CDR1 and CDR2 from the germline V gene are SGHVS and FNYEAQ. This CDR3 is built from 14 residues. Trimming took 5 bases from V and 5 from J; bases not matched to a gene: 7. CDR3 sequence reads: CASSPQGALDEQYF. CDR3 nucleotides: TGTGCCAGCAGCCCACAGGGGGCTCTGGACGAGCAGTACTTC. Complete variable domain (other parts from reference TRBV7-6 and TRBJ2-7): GAGVSQSPRYKVTKRGQDVALRCDPISGHVSLYWYRQALGQGPEFLTYFNYEAQQDKSGLPNDRFSAERPEGSISTLTIQRTEQRDSAMYRCASSPQGALDEQYFGPGTRLTVT.

The J gene is TRBJ2-7, the V gene TRBV5-1; possible D gene TRBD2, 6 bases. Germline V CDR1 and CDR2: SGHRS, YFSETQ. The CDR3 is made up of 15 amino acids. Trimming shortened V by 4 bases and J by 0 bases, and 14 bases separated the two germline ends. The CDR3 region is CASSELDGSSYEQYF. CDR3 bases: TGCGCCAGCAGCGAATTGGACGGGAGCTCCTACGAGCAGTACTTC. The whole variable domain, filled in from reference TRBV5-1 and TRBJ2-7, reads KAGVTQTPRYLIKTRGQQVTLSCSPISGHRSVSWYQQTPGQGLQFLFEYFSETQRNKGNFPGRFSGRQFSNSRSEMNVSTLELGDSALYLCASSELDGSSYEQYFGPGTRLTVT.

This clone has only a few counts. The chain couples TRBV4-2 to TRBJ2-1; 9 bases are shared with TRBD2. This CDR3 comprises 14 residues. V lost 0 bases, J lost 6 bases, and 0 bases stayed unmatched. The germline V gene encodes CDR1 LGHNA and CDR2 YNFKEQ. The CDR3 loop is CASSQETSGNEQFF. In DNA, the CDR3 is TGTGCCAGCAGCCAAGAGACTAGCGGCAATGAGCAGTTCTTC.

This clone was observed a handful of times. The chain links TRBV27 to TRBJ2-1; TRBD2 aligns across 11 bases. CDR3 length: 15 amino acids. V dropped 5 bases and J dropped 7; count of bases not matched to a gene: 7. The V gene's germline CDR1 is MNHEY and CDR2 SMNVEV (reference sequence). CDR3 nucleotide sequence: TGTGCCAGCAGTACTAATAGCGGGAGGGGGAATGAGCAGTTCTTC. Protein product: CASSTNSGRGNEQFF.

This clone was counted once. The gene calls are TRBV2 and TRBJ2-3; TRBD1 is a possible D gene (5 bases). CDR1 SNHLY and CDR2 FYNNEI come from the germline V gene. V shed 9 bases and J shed 3 bases, with 10 bases lying between them. The CDR3 is 12 residues long. The CDR3 nucleotides are TGTGCCAGGGGGCCGCTGACAGATACGCAGTATTTT. This codes for CARGPLTDTQYF. The full variable domain, completed using reference TRBV2 and TRBJ2-3, is EPEVTQTPSHQVTQMGQEVILRCVPISNHLYFYWYRQILGQKVEFLVSFYNNEISEKSEIFDDQFSVERPDGSNFTLKIRSTKLEDSAMYFCARGPLTDTQYFGPGTRLTVL.

V and J are TRBV7-9 and TRBJ2-7; D is uncertain. Germline V lookup: CDR1 SEHNR, CDR2 FQNEAQ (reference sequence). The CDR3 has 12 amino acids. Trimming shortened V by 3 bases and J by 1 base, and 4 bases separated the two germline ends. The CDR3 coding sequence is TGTGCCAGCAGCTTTCAATCCTACGAGCAGTACTTC. As protein: CASSFQSYEQYF. Using reference TRBV7-9 and TRBJ2-7 for the parts outside the CDR3, the full variable domain is DTGVSQNPRHKITKRGQNVTFRCDPISEHNRLYWYRQTLGQGPEFLTYFQNEAQLEKSRLLSDRFSAERPKGSFSTLEIQRTEQGDSAMYLCASSFQSYEQYFGPGTRLTVT.

This rearrangement joins TRBV28 to TRBJ2-7; a weak D match, TRBD2 (7 bases). The V end was cut by 7 bases, the J end by 2 bases, with 12 bases between. Germline V CDR1 and CDR2: MDHEN, SYDVKM. This CDR3 comprises 13 residues. For the CDR3, the DNA is TGTGCCAGCACCAGGGGAGGGCCCTACGAGCAGTACTTC. Its protein product is CASTRGGPYEQYF. The full variable domain, in which reference TRBV28 and TRBJ2-7 provide the parts outside the CDR3, is DVKVTQSSRYLVKRTGEKVFLECVQDMDHENMFWYRQDPGLGLRLIYFSYDVKMKEKGDIPEGYSVSREKKERFSLILESASTNQTSMYLCASTRGGPYEQYFGPGTRLTVT.